The 7 T cell receptor beta chains below were found in one sample sequenced in a study of T cell changes during pregnancy in multiple sclerosis. Some clones are missing from TCRdb's copy, which holds only in-frame ones; the method was immunoSEQ multiplex PCR. The sample lists 75,000 to 100,000 clones; 92% were seen once. The material sequenced was peripheral blood, taken after pregnancy. All receptors come from a female donor in good health, enrolled as a control in a pregnancy study.

The rearrangement uses TRBV27 and TRBJ1-1; D possibly corresponds to TRBD1 (6 bases). The CDR3 has 12 residues. Germline loops: CDR1 MNHEY, CDR2 SMNVEV (reference sequence). V lost 5 bases and J lost 3, with 7 bases in between. In DNA form, the CDR3 reads TGTGCCAGCAGTACAGGGTACACTGAAGCTTTCTTT. The encoded protein is CASSTGYTEAFF.

This chain connects TRBV19 to TRBJ1-2; 10 bases map to TRBD1. The CDR3 length is 17 residues. V lost 5 bases to trimming and J lost 4 bases; unmatched junction nucleotides: 13. Germline CDR1 and CDR2: LNHDA and SQIVND (reference sequence). The CDR3 DNA reads TGTGCCAGTAGTCCGAGGACAGGGGGGTTCCAGCCCTATGGCTACACCTTC. It yields the protein CASSPRTGGFQPYGYTF. The whole variable domain, filled in from reference TRBV19 and TRBJ1-2, reads DGGITQSPKYLFRKEGQNVTLSCEQNLNHDAMYWYRQDPGQGLRLIYYSQIVNDFQKGDIAEGYSVSREKKESFPLTVTSAQKNPTAFYLCASSPRTGGFQPYGYTFGSGTRLTVV.

V and J are TRBV5-1 and TRBJ2-5; D may be TRBD1 (6 bases). V gave up 4 bases and J gave up 1 base, with 11 bases separating them. Germline V CDR1 and CDR2: SGHRS, YFSETQ. This CDR3 has 14 amino acids. This CDR3 is CASSLRQVQETQYF. CDR3 nucleotide sequence: TGCGCCAGCAGCCTCCGACAGGTCCAAGAGACCCAGTACTTC.

The rearrangement uses TRBV6-1 and TRBJ2-7; the D gene is possibly TRBD1 (6 bases). V was cut by 1 base and J by 4 bases, with 11 bases left in between. Looked up from germline, CDR1 is MNHNS and CDR2 is SASEGT. The CDR3 has 14 residues. CDR3 sequence (DNA): TGTGCCAGCAGTGAAGTTCACAGGGAATACGAGCAGTACTTC. Amino acids: CASSEVHREYEQYF.

The CDR3 DNA reads TGTGCCAGCAGCACTGGTAGCTCCTATAATTCACCCCTCCACTTT. Its protein is CASSTGSSYNSPLHF. V is TRBV5-4 and J is TRBJ1-6; the D is unclear. Per germline, CDR1 SGHNT and CDR2 YYREEE (reference sequence). The CDR3 has 15 residues. The V and J ends lost 4 bases and 0 bases respectively, with 8 bases between them.

The J gene is TRBJ2-1, the V gene TRBV4-2; 9 bases are a match to TRBD2. The CDR3 extends over 16 amino acids. Germline CDR1 reads LGHNA; CDR2 reads YNFKEQ. V shed 4 bases, J shed 12 bases, and the junction held 16 bases outside the gene matches. The chain's CDR3 is CASSRVAGEGVGWQFF. The DNA of the CDR3 is TGTGCCAGCAGCCGAGTAGCGGGAGAGGGTGTCGGATGGCAGTTCTTC.

The rearrangement uses TRBV7-3 and TRBJ2-1; a possible D gene is TRBD2 (6 bases). V lost 5 bases to trimming and J lost 4 bases, with 18 bases between them. The germline CDR1 and CDR2 sequences are SGHTA and FQGTGA. The CDR3 is 16 residues long. The CDR3 protein is CASSHLWAGSYNEQFF. DNA for the CDR3: TGTGCCAGCAGCCACCTCTGGGCGGGGAGTTACAATGAGCAGTTCTTC.